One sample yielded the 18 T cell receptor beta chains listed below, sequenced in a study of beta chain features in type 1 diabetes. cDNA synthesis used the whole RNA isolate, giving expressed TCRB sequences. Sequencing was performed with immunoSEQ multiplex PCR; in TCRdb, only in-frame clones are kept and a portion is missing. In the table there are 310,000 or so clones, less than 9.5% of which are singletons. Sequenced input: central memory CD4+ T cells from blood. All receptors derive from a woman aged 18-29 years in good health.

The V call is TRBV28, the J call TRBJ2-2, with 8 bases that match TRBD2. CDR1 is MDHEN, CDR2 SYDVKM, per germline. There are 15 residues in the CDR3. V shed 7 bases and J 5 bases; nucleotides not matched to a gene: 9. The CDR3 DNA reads TGTGCCAGCACCGGGGCGGCTAGCGGGACCGGGGAGCTGTTTTTT. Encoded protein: CASTGAASGTGELFF.

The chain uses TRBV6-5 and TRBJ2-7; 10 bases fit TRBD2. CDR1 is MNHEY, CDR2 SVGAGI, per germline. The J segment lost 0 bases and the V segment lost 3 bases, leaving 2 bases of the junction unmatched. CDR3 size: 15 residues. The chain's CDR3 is CASSYSGRLSYEQYF. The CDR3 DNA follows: TGTGCCAGCAGTTATAGCGGGAGGCTCTCCTACGAGCAGTACTTC.

CDR3 amino acids: CASSSTAKRREAFF. CDR3 DNA sequence: TGTGCCAGCAGCTCTACAGCTAAAAGACGTGAAGCTTTCTTT. This chain connects TRBV7-6 to TRBJ1-1; no reliable D call. This CDR3 spans 14 amino acids. V lost 4 bases and J 7 bases, leaving 16 bases between the germline ends. In germline, CDR1 is SGHVS, CDR2 FNYEAQ.

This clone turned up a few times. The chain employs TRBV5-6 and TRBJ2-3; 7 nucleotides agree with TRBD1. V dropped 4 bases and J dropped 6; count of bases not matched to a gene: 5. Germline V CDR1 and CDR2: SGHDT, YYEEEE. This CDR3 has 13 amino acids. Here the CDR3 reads CASSTGQADTQYF. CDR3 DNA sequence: TGTGCCAGCAGCACCGGACAGGCGGATACGCAGTATTTT.

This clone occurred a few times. The chain's CDR3 is CASSHWSFYGYTF. In DNA form, the CDR3 reads TGTGCCAGCAGCCATTGGTCCTTCTATGGCTACACCTTC. This rearrangement joins TRBV16 to TRBJ1-2; D unresolved. This CDR3 spans 13 amino acids. CDR1 is KGHSY and CDR2 is FQNENV in the germline V gene. V was clipped by 3 bases and J by 4 bases, with 9 bases between them.

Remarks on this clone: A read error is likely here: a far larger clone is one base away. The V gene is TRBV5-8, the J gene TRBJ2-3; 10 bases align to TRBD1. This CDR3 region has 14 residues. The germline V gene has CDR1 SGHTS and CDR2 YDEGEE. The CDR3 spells CASSQGQGADTQYF. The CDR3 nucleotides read TGCGCCAGCAGCCAAGGACAGGGGGCAGATACGCAGTATTTT.

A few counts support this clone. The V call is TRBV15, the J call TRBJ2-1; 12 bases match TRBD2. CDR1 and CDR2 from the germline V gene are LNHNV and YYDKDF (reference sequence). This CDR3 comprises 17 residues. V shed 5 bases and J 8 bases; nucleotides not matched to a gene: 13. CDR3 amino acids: CATSSGVLAGGFHEQFF. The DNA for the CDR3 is TGTGCCACCAGCTCGGGGGTACTAGCGGGAGGTTTTCATGAGCAGTTCTTC. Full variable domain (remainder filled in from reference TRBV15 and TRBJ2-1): DAMVIQNPRYQVTQFGKPVTLSCSQTLNHNVMYWYQQKSSQAPKLLFHYYDKDFNNEADTPDNFQSRRPNTSFCFLDIRSPGLGDTAMYLCATSSGVLAGGFHEQFFGPGTRLTVL.

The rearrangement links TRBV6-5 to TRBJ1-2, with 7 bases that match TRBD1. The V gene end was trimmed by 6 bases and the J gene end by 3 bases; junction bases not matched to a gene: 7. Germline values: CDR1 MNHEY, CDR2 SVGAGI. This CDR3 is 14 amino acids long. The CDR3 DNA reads TGTGCCAGCAGCATGGGACAGAGCTACTATGGCTACACCTTC. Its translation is CASSMGQSYYGYTF.

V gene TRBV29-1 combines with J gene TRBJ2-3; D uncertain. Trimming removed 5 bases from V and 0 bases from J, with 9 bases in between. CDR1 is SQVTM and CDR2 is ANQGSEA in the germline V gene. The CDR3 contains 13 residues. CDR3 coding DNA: TGCAGCGTTTCTAGGGATAGCACAGATACGCAGTATTTT. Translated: CSVSRDSTDTQYF.

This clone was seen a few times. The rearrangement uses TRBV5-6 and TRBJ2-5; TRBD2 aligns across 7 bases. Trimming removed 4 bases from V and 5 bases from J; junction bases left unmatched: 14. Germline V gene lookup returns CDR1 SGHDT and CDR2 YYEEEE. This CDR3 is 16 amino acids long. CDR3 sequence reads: CASSGGGAFGGETQYF. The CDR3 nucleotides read TGTGCCAGCAGCGGCGGCGGGGCTTTCGGGGGGGAGACCCAGTACTTC.

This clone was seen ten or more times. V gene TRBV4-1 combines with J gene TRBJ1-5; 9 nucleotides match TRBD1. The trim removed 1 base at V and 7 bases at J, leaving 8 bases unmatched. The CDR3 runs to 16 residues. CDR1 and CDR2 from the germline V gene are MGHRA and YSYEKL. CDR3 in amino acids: CASSQATGGGGQPQHF. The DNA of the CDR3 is TGCGCCAGCAGCCAAGCGACAGGGGGAGGTGGACAGCCCCAGCATTTT.

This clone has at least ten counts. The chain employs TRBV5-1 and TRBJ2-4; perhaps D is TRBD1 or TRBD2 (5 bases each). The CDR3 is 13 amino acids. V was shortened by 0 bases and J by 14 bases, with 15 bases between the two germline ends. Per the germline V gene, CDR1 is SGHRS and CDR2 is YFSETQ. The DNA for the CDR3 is TGCGCCAGCAGCTTGGGGGACGACCGAAGGGAGTACTTC. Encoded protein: CASSLGDDRREYF.

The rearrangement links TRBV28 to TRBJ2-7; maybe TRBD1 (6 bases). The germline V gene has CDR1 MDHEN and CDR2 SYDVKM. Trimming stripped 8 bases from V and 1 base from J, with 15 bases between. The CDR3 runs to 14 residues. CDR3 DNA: TGTGCCAGCGGGGGCAGGGGTGTGTCCTACGAGCAGTACTTC. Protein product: CASGGRGVSYEQYF.

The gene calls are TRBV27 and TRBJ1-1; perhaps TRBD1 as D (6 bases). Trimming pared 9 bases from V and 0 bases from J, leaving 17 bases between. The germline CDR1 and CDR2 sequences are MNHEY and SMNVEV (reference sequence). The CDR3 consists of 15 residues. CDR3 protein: CASLAGTTLNTEAFF. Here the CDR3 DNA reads TGTGCCAGTCTCGCAGGGACAACCCTGAACACTGAAGCTTTCTTT.

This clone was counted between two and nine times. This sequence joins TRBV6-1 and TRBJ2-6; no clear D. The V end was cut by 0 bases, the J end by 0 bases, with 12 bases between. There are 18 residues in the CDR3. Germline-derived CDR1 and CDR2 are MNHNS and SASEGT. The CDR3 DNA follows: TGTGCCAGCAGTGAAGCGCATTTATGGCGCTCTGGGGCCAACGTCCTGACTTTC. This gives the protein CASSEAHLWRSGANVLTF.

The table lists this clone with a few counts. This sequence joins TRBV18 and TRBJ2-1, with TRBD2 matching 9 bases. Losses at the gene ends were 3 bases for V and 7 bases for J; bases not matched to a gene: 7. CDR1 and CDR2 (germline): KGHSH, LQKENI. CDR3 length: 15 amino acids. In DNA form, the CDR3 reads TGTGCCAGCTCACCGGGGATAGCGGGAGATAATGAGCAGTTCTTC. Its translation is CASSPGIAGDNEQFF.

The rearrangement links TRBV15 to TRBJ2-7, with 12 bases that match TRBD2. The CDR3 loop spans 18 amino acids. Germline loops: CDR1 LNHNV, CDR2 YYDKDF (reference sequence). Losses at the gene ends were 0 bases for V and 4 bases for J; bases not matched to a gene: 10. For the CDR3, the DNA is TGTGCCACCAGCAGAGATCTGACTAGCGGGAGTATTAATTACGAGCAGTACTTC. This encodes CATSRDLTSGSINYEQYF.

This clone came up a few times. The chain's CDR3 is CASSHEDRGLNEQFF. The CDR3 DNA reads as TGTGCCAGCAGCCATGAGGACAGGGGGCTAAATGAGCAGTTCTTC. The chain has TRBV4-2 and TRBJ2-1; 11 bases align to TRBD1. The CDR3 consists of 15 residues. Losses at the gene ends were 3 bases for V and 7 bases for J; bases not matched to a gene: 5. In germline, CDR1 is LGHNA, CDR2 YNFKEQ.